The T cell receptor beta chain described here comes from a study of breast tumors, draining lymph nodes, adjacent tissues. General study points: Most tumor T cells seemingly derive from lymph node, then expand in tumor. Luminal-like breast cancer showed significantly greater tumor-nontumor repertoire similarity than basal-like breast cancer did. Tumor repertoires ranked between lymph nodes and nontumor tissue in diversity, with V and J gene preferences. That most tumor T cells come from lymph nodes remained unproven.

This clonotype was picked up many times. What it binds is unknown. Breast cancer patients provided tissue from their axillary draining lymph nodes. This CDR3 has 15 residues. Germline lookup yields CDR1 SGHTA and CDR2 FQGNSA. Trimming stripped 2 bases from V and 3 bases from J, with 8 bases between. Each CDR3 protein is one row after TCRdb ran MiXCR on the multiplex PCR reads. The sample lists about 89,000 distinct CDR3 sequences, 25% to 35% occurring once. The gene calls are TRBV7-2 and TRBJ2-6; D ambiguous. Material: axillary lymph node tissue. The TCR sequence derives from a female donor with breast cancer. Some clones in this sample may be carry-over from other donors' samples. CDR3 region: CASSLLGNGANVLTF. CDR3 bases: TGTGCCAGCAGCTTACTGGGAAATGGGGCCAACGTCCTGACTTTC.